One and the same sample provided the 17 T cell receptor beta chains below, sequenced in a study of T cells in Graves' hyperthyroidism and ophthalmopathy. RNA transcripts yielded amplified TCR beta CDR3 regions. The HTBI primer set served for first-round RT-PCR of the TCR CDR3. TCRdb processed the multiplex PCR reads anew with MiXCR; each CDR3 protein has one entry. The repertoire holds 350,000 to 400,000 distinct CDR3 sequences, with under 15% as singletons. Sequenced: blood. These receptors all stem from a woman aged 30 to 39 with Graves' hyperthyroidism.

This clonotype occurred many times. This CDR3 is CASSQRRGVGDTEAFF. CDR3 nucleotides: TGTGCCAGCAGCCAGAGAAGGGGGGTAGGGGACACTGAAGCTTTCTTT. The chain links TRBV3-1 to TRBJ1-1; TRBD1 might be the D (6 bases). Trimming shortened V by 3 bases and J by 3 bases, and 17 bases separated the two germline ends. The CDR3 totals 16 residues. The V gene's germline CDR1 is LGHDT and CDR2 YNNKEL (reference sequence).

This chain joins TRBV4-1 and TRBJ2-1, with D maybe TRBD2 (5 bases). Trimming cost V 5 bases and J 6 bases, with 11 bases left between them. The CDR3 extends over 13 amino acids. Germline CDR1 reads MGHRA; CDR2 reads YSYEKL. The DNA for the CDR3 is TGCGCCAGCAGCGGGTTAGCGTCCAATGAGCAGTTCTTC. It translates to CASSGLASNEQFF.

This clonotype was detected only a few times. This chain joins TRBV5-1 and TRBJ2-3, with a weak D call TRBD1 (5 bases). From germline, CDR1 is SGHRS and CDR2 YFSETQ. The CDR3 runs to 17 residues. V lost 0 bases to trimming and J lost 2 bases, with 16 bases between them. CDR3 nucleotides: TGCGCCAGCAGCTTGGGGCCCAGGGTCAGCCACACAGATACGCAGTATTTT. This sequence encodes CASSLGPRVSHTDTQYF.

The rearrangement links TRBV5-1 to TRBJ2-1; D gene ambiguous. Germline assignment: CDR1 SGHRS and CDR2 YFSETQ. Trimming shortened V by 0 bases and J by 6 bases, and 10 bases separated the two germline ends. The CDR3 runs to 14 residues. This CDR3 is CASSLAQIGNEQFF. As DNA, the CDR3 is TGCGCCAGCAGCTTGGCCCAGATCGGCAATGAGCAGTTCTTC.

The CDR3 protein is CASSLEGESNYEQYF. The CDR3 nucleotides read TGTGCCAGCAGCTTAGAGGGGGAGTCTAACTACGAGCAGTACTTC. J is TRBJ2-7 and V is TRBV11-2, with D perhaps given as TRBD1 or TRBD2 (5 bases each). CDR1 SGHAT and CDR2 FQNNGV come from the germline V gene. This CDR3 contains 15 residues. Trimming took off 0 bases at V and 3 bases at J, with 12 bases between the two ends.

The V call is TRBV10-3, the J call TRBJ1-2; D unresolved. The V end lost 11 bases, the J end lost 3 bases, and 13 bases lay between the germline ends. There are 12 residues in the CDR3. Germline V CDR1 and CDR2: ENHRY, SYGVKD. The CDR3 DNA reads TGTGCCGCTGAAGACAACTACTATGGCTACACCTTC. Amino acid sequence: CAAEDNYYGYTF.

This clonotype has only a few counts. The rearrangement uses TRBV27 and TRBJ1-3; 7 bases line up with TRBD1. The CDR3 totals 15 residues. From germline, CDR1 is MNHEY and CDR2 SMNVEV (reference sequence). V gave up 8 bases and J gave up 0 bases; unmatched junction bases: 7. The CDR3 DNA reads as TGTGCCAGCGCCCCCAGGGGGTTCTCTGGAAACACCATATATTTT. This codes for CASAPRGFSGNTIYF.

The table lists this clonotype with many counts. The chain carries TRBV5-1 and TRBJ2-7, with 7 bases fitting TRBD2. The CDR3 has 14 amino acids. V trimming: 0 bases; J trimming: 5 bases; junction bases outside the gene matches: 5. Germline CDR1 reads SGHRS; CDR2 reads YFSETQ. The CDR3 DNA follows: TGCGCCAGCAGCTTGGGTGGCGCGGGAGACGAGCAGTACTTC. Translation: CASSLGGAGDEQYF.

The chain carries TRBV30 and TRBJ2-6; no firm D call. This CDR3 comprises 17 residues. Germline CDR1 is GTSNPN and CDR2 is SVGIG (reference sequence). Trimming removed 2 bases from V and 0 bases from J, with 14 bases in between. The CDR3 is CAWSPAVKSSGANVLTF. The CDR3 nucleotides read TGTGCCTGGAGTCCGGCAGTGAAGTCCTCTGGGGCCAACGTCCTGACTTTC.

There are a few counts of this clonotype. The rearrangement joins TRBV30 to TRBJ2-7; TRBD2 matches at 10 bases. The V gene's germline CDR1 is GTSNPN and CDR2 SVGIG (reference sequence). J lost 7 bases, V lost 3 bases, and 6 bases had no gene match. The length of the CDR3 is 13 residues. CDR3 residues: CAWRLAGTSEQYF. Here the CDR3 DNA reads TGTGCCTGGAGACTAGCGGGGACCTCTGAGCAGTACTTC.

This clonotype was seen repeatedly, ten times or more. This chain uses TRBV12-3 or TRBV12-4 with TRBJ2-5, with 7 bases identical to TRBD1. This CDR3 contains 17 residues. The V and J ends lost 0 bases and 4 bases, in that order; junction bases with no gene match: 11. CDR3 protein: CASSLARSGGSIETQYF. In DNA, the CDR3 is TGTGCCAGCAGTTTAGCCCGTTCAGGGGGAAGTATAGAGACCCAGTACTTC.

The chain couples TRBV2 to TRBJ1-2; 9 bases fit TRBD1. This CDR3 region has 14 residues. Losses at the gene ends were 6 bases for V and 4 bases for J; bases not matched to a gene: 6. Germline loops: CDR1 SNHLY, CDR2 FYNNEI. The CDR3 loop is CASSVDRGTYGYTF. As DNA, the CDR3 is TGTGCCAGCAGCGTGGACAGGGGTACCTATGGCTACACCTTC. Drawing the rest from reference TRBV2 and TRBJ1-2, the complete variable domain is EPEVTQTPSHQVTQMGQEVILRCVPISNHLYFYWYRQILGQKVEFLVSFYNNEISEKSEIFDDQFSVERPDGSNFTLKIRSTKLEDSAMYFCASSVDRGTYGYTFGSGTRLTVV.

This clonotype has a handful of counts. The chain carries TRBV6-1 and TRBJ2-7; D gene ambiguous. Germline-derived CDR1 and CDR2 are MNHNS and SASEGT. The length of the CDR3 is 14 residues. The ends were cut back, 6 bases at V and 0 bases at J, with 12 bases in the middle. CDR3 sequence (DNA): TGTGCCAGCAGCCGAGGACCGGTCTCCTACGAGCAGTACTTC. Protein product: CASSRGPVSYEQYF.

The chain couples TRBV4-1 to TRBJ1-1; D is unclear. This CDR3 has 14 residues. Germline V gene lookup returns CDR1 MGHRA and CDR2 YSYEKL. V dropped 1 base and J dropped 4 bases, with 10 bases sitting between them. The CDR3 DNA sequence: TGCGCCAGCAGCCAAGTAGTTTCTTTCACTGAAGCTTTCTTT. Protein sequence: CASSQVVSFTEAFF.

The V call is TRBV30, the J call TRBJ2-1; 9 bases agree with TRBD2. Per the germline V gene, CDR1 is GTSNPN and CDR2 is SVGIG (reference sequence). This CDR3 is built from 17 residues. V gave up 2 bases and J gave up 4 bases; unmatched junction bases: 12. The CDR3 DNA follows: TGTGCCTGGAGTTCTACTATGGCGGGAGGGTTTTACAATGAGCAGTTCTTC. It encodes CAWSSTMAGGFYNEQFF.

This clonotype appeared many times. The chain couples TRBV12-3 or TRBV12-4 to TRBJ1-1, with TRBD1 as a possible D gene (5 bases). The CDR3 loop spans 11 amino acids. V lost 3 bases, J lost 10 bases, and 9 bases lay in between. The CDR3 is CASSLGGVAFF. For the CDR3, the DNA is TGTGCCAGCAGTTTGGGAGGGGTAGCTTTCTTT.

This clonotype was observed at least ten times. This chain joins TRBV6-6 and TRBJ2-3; either TRBD1 or TRBD2 may fit D (5 bases each). Per the germline V gene, CDR1 is MNHNY and CDR2 is SVGAGI (reference sequence). The CDR3 length is 15 residues. Trimming took off 0 bases at V and 8 bases at J, with 15 bases between the two ends. For the CDR3, the DNA is TGTGCCAGCAGTTACTCGATAGCGACAGAGGGTACGCAGTATTTT. Its protein product is CASSYSIATEGTQYF.